This T cell receptor beta chain originates from a study of cytomegalovirus exposure and HLA in healthy donors. As for the study in general: Of approximately 400 genotyped donors, approximately 84% clustered with self-reported Caucasian donors.

V was cut by 4 bases and J by 5 bases, with 18 bases left in between. Germline lookup yields CDR1 MGHRA and CDR2 YSYEKL. The CDR3 runs 16 residues. 60 Vbeta and 13 Jbeta primers were used in PCR. TCRdb's table, derived via immunoSEQ multiplex PCR, lists solely in-frame clones and lacks some. This sample has 110,000 to 150,000 clones; roughly three quarters occur once, and the top ten carry roughly 2%. The sequenced sample was PBMCs. The V gene is TRBV4-1, the J gene TRBJ1-5, with D maybe TRBD1 (6 bases). This TCR was recovered from a woman aged 40-49 years in good health and CMV-seronegative. This CDR3 is CASSRAGAGVDQPQHF. In DNA form, the CDR3 reads TGCGCCAGCAGCCGAGCAGGTGCAGGGGTTGATCAGCCCCAGCATTTT.